A single sample is the source of the 32 T cell receptor beta chains below, sequenced in a study of shared clonotypes between healthy human individuals. Generated by immunoSEQ multiplex PCR, the TCRdb table keeps only in-frame clones and is missing some. The data hold around 2,000,000 clones, with about 93% observed a single time. Naive-designated CD8 cells lacked CD45RO, were positively enriched for CCR7, and omitted terminally differentiated effector memory CD45RA+ cells. The material sequenced was naive CD8+ T cells from PBMCs. The source is a young man in good health. Some clones in this sample may be carry-over from other donors' samples.

V usage is TRBV4-1 and J usage is TRBJ1-2; tentative D call: TRBD1 (6 bases). Trimming pared 1 base from V and 8 bases from J, leaving 17 bases between. Germline V gene sequence: CDR1 MGHRA, CDR2 YSYEKL. CDR3 length: 15 amino acids. The CDR3 region is CASSQVGGRSGGYTF. The CDR3 region has the DNA TGCGCCAGCAGCCAAGTAGGGGGTAGGTCGGGCGGCTACACCTTC.

The rearrangement joins TRBV5-1 to TRBJ1-2, with 8 bases fitting TRBD1. Germline lookup yields CDR1 SGHRS and CDR2 YFSETQ. The length of the CDR3 is 16 residues. Trimming took 1 base from V and 6 from J; bases not matched to a gene: 11. CDR3 sequence reads: CASSLWKADRGDGYTF. CDR3 sequence (DNA): TGCGCCAGCAGCTTGTGGAAGGCCGACAGGGGCGATGGCTACACCTTC.

The chain is built from TRBV7-9 and TRBJ2-1, with TRBD2 identical over 9 bases. Germline CDR1 is SEHNR and CDR2 is FQNEAQ (reference sequence). V was pared by 3 bases and J by 7 bases, with 10 bases of the junction left unmatched. There are 16 residues in the CDR3. The CDR3 loop reads CASSFPGAGGKNEQFF. The CDR3, as DNA: TGTGCCAGCAGCTTCCCGGGGGCGGGAGGGAAAAATGAGCAGTTCTTC.

There are a few counts of this clone. The J gene is TRBJ1-2, the V gene TRBV7-9, with a weak D call TRBD1 (5 bases). V was cut by 5 bases and J by 11 bases, with 18 bases left in between. Germline assignment: CDR1 SEHNR and CDR2 FQNEAQ (reference sequence). This CDR3 has 13 residues. Here the CDR3 DNA reads TGTGCCAGCAGCGAGACCGGGACGGCCGATTACACCTTC. Translated: CASSETGTADYTF.

V usage is TRBV14 and J usage is TRBJ2-7; possibly TRBD1 for D (6 bases). V lost 4 bases and J 6 bases, leaving 13 bases between the germline ends. Per the germline V gene, CDR1 is SGHDN and CDR2 is FVKESK. CDR3 length: 13 amino acids. Written as DNA, the CDR3 is TGTGCCAGCAGCCCAAATACAGGGTCCGAGCAGTACTTC. Its protein product is CASSPNTGSEQYF. Drawing the rest from reference TRBV14 and TRBJ2-7, the complete variable domain is EAGVTQFPSHSVIEKGQTVTLRCDPISGHDNLYWYRRVMGKEIKFLLHFVKESKQDESGMPNNRFLAERTGGTYSTLKVQPAELEDSGVYFCASSPNTGSEQYFGPGTRLTVT.

V usage is TRBV28 and J usage is TRBJ1-1; D not certain. CDR1 is MDHEN and CDR2 is SYDVKM in the germline V gene. Trimming left V 6 bases short and J 7 bases short, with 12 bases between. CDR3 length: 12 amino acids. The CDR3 bases are TGTGCCAGCAGCCTAGAGGCCTTTGAAGCTTTCTTT. Its protein product is CASSLEAFEAFF.

This chain links TRBV2 with TRBJ2-4; tentatively, D is TRBD1 or TRBD2 (5 bases each). The germline gives CDR1 SNHLY, CDR2 FYNNEI. Trimming cost V 6 bases and J 4 bases, with 7 bases left between them. The CDR3 consists of 12 residues. The chain's CDR3 is CASRGRKNIQYF. CDR3 DNA sequence: TGTGCCAGCAGGGGACGGAAAAACATTCAGTACTTC.

This sequence joins TRBV4-2 and TRBJ2-7; 11 bases line up with TRBD2. V trimming: 7 bases; J trimming: 1 base; junction bases outside the gene matches: 6. The CDR3 is made up of 15 amino acids. CDR1 and CDR2 (germline): LGHNA, YNFKEQ. In DNA form, the CDR3 reads TGTGCCAGCAATCCAGTAGCGGGAGGGTCCTACGAGCAGTACTTC. Translation gives CASNPVAGGSYEQYF.

A single count supports this clone. V gene TRBV9 combines with J gene TRBJ1-1, with 12 positions matching TRBD1. Per germline, CDR1 SGDLS and CDR2 YYNGEE. V lost 1 base to trimming and J lost 0 bases; unmatched junction nucleotides: 4. CDR3 size: 17 residues. As DNA, the CDR3 is TGTGCCAGCAGCGTATCTGGGACAGGGGGCTTGAACACTGAAGCTTTCTTT. This codes for CASSVSGTGGLNTEAFF. Based on the CDR3 plus reference TRBV9 and TRBJ1-1, the full variable domain is DSGVTQTPKHLITATGQRVTLRCSPRSGDLSVYWYQQSLDQGLQFLIQYYNGEERAKGNILERFSAQQFPDLHSELNLSSLELGDSALYFCASSVSGTGGLNTEAFFGQGTRLTVV.

A remark on this clone: Distinct nucleotide sequences in the sample also encode this CDR3. The chain carries TRBV11-2 and TRBJ2-7; D gene uncertain. This CDR3 is built from 13 residues. Germline V gives CDR1 SGHAT, CDR2 FQNNGV. Trimming took off 5 bases at V and 2 bases at J, with 10 bases between the two ends. For the CDR3, the DNA is TGTGCCAGCAGCCCCGGACGGGCCTACGAGCAGTACTTC. It translates to CASSPGRAYEQYF.

The chain has TRBV30 and TRBJ1-1; no firm D call. Germline CDR1 reads GTSNPN; CDR2 reads SVGIG (reference sequence). Trimming pared 2 bases from V and 1 base from J, leaving 8 bases between. This CDR3 is 13 amino acids long. CDR3 DNA: TGTGCCTGGAGTCATCTGGGGAACACTGAAGCTTTCTTT. It codes for CAWSHLGNTEAFF.

This chain links TRBV11-3 with TRBJ2-7; D might be TRBD2 (6 bases). V was cut by 5 bases and J by 1 base, with 27 bases left in between. The CDR3 totals 19 residues. Looked up from germline, CDR1 is SGHNT and CDR2 is YENEEA. DNA for the CDR3: TGTGCCAGCAGCGCTTTAGACGGGCCCTCCGGGACTCAGTCCTACGAGCAGTACTTC. Its translation is CASSALDGPSGTQSYEQYF.

The chain has TRBV11-2 and TRBJ2-2; perhaps TRBD1 as D (6 bases). The V gene lost 5 bases and the J gene lost 1 base, with 11 bases spanning the gap. The germline gives CDR1 SGHAT, CDR2 FQNNGV. The CDR3 extends over 15 amino acids. CDR3 sequence: CASSTRDMNTGELFF. The CDR3 DNA is TGTGCCAGCAGCACCCGGGACATGAACACCGGGGAGCTGTTTTTT.

The genes are TRBV15 and TRBJ2-2, with D possibly being TRBD2 (6 bases). CDR1 is LNHNV and CDR2 is YYDKDF in the germline V gene (reference sequence). The CDR3 covers 16 residues. The ends were cut back, 4 bases at V and 5 bases at J, with 17 bases in the middle. The CDR3 region has the DNA TGTGCCACCAGCACATGGGGGGACTCCCTTACCGGGGAGCTGTTTTTT. Its protein product is CATSTWGDSLTGELFF.

The J gene is TRBJ2-7, the V gene TRBV29-1, with 7 nucleotides matching TRBD2. V was pared by 8 bases and J by 6 bases, with 13 bases of the junction left unmatched. The CDR3 loop spans 13 amino acids. Germline CDR1 SQVTM, CDR2 ANQGSEA. The CDR3: CSFLDQPGGEQYF. The DNA of the CDR3 is TGCAGCTTCTTGGACCAGCCGGGGGGCGAGCAGTACTTC.

The V and J genes are TRBV25-1 and TRBJ2-3; TRBD2 agrees at 7 bases. Trimming removed 6 bases from V and 3 bases from J; junction bases left unmatched: 3. CDR3 length equals 13 residues. Germline-derived CDR1 and CDR2 are MGHDK and SYGVNS. The CDR3 DNA reads TGTGCCAGCAGCATACTAGCGACAGATACGCAGTATTTT. Its translation is CASSILATDTQYF.

V and J are TRBV5-8 and TRBJ1-1; 7 positions agree with TRBD1. Germline V lookup: CDR1 SGHTS, CDR2 YDEGEE. Losses at the gene ends were 3 bases for V and 11 bases for J; bases not matched to a gene: 16. The CDR3 is made up of 15 amino acids. Here the CDR3 DNA reads TGTGCCAGCAGCTCCCTTAGACAGGGACTGCTCCCGGCTTTCTTT. This encodes CASSSLRQGLLPAFF.

The chain recombines TRBV5-6 with TRBJ1-4; tentatively, D is TRBD1 (6 bases). Trimming cost V 4 bases and J 3 bases, with 25 bases left between them. Looked up from germline, CDR1 is SGHDT and CDR2 is YYEEEE. The CDR3 runs 19 residues. CDR3 sequence reads: CASSPGQTGLRGANEKLFF. The CDR3 DNA reads TGTGCCAGCAGCCCAGGACAGACCGGGCTTCGGGGAGCTAATGAAAAACTGTTTTTT.

The chain combines TRBV6-1 with TRBJ1-5; D gene uncertain. V lost 1 base, J lost 2 bases, and 6 bases lay in between. Looked up from germline, CDR1 is MNHNS and CDR2 is SASEGT. The CDR3 length is 14 residues. The CDR3 region has the DNA TGTGCCAGCAGTGAAGAAGGAGGCAATCAGCCCCAGCATTTT. Amino acid sequence: CASSEEGGNQPQHF.

This clone was detected a few times. The genes are TRBV9 and TRBJ1-1; tentative D call: TRBD1 (5 bases). The CDR3 consists of 13 residues. V lost 3 bases and J 0 bases, leaving 6 bases between the germline ends. CDR1 is SGDLS, CDR2 YYNGEE, per germline. The CDR3 sequence: CASSGQLNTEAFF. CDR3 DNA: TGTGCCAGCAGCGGACAGTTGAACACTGAAGCTTTCTTT.

This sequence joins TRBV27 and TRBJ1-5; maybe TRBD1 (5 bases). Trimming removed 6 bases at V and 2 bases at J, with 17 bases between. Germline V gives CDR1 MNHEY, CDR2 SMNVEV (reference sequence). This CDR3 has 16 residues. The CDR3 sequence is CASRPAGGQGNQPQHF. CDR3 bases: TGTGCCAGCAGACCCGCGGGGGGTCAGGGCAATCAGCCCCAGCATTTT.

The chain carries TRBV19 and TRBJ1-1, with D tentatively TRBD1 (5 bases). In germline, CDR1 is LNHDA, CDR2 SQIVND (reference sequence). V lost 9 bases and J lost 7, with 12 bases in between. The CDR3 consists of 11 residues. The CDR3 nucleotides are TGTGCCAGCGCAACAGGATTTGAAGCTTTCTTT. Amino acid sequence: CASATGFEAFF.

The chain joins TRBV5-1 to TRBJ1-1; D gene uncertain. The CDR3 is 16 amino acids. Germline V gene lookup returns CDR1 SGHRS and CDR2 YFSETQ. V lost 0 bases and J lost 0, with 12 bases in between. In DNA form, the CDR3 reads TGCGCCAGCAGCTTGGCCGTGAAGAAGGTGAACACTGAAGCTTTCTTT. Its translation: CASSLAVKKVNTEAFF.

The V and J genes are TRBV13 and TRBJ2-1; unclear D gene. In germline, CDR1 is PRHDT, CDR2 FYEKMQ (reference sequence). V lost 5 bases, J lost 7 bases, and 15 bases lay in between. The CDR3 length is 14 residues. The CDR3 here is CASSIRAGRNEQFF. In DNA form, the CDR3 reads TGTGCCAGCAGCATTAGAGCAGGAAGGAATGAGCAGTTCTTC.

This chain links TRBV15 with TRBJ1-2; D possibly corresponds to TRBD1 (5 bases). This CDR3 spans 16 amino acids. Germline loops: CDR1 LNHNV, CDR2 YYDKDF (reference sequence). The V and J ends lost 5 bases and 4 bases respectively, with 20 bases between them. Written as DNA, the CDR3 is TGTGCCACCAGCGAGTCGAGTAGGCAGGGCGGCTATGGCTACACCTTC. As protein: CATSESSRQGGYGYTF.

The chain uses TRBV25-1 and TRBJ1-2; TRBD1 agrees at 7 bases. The trim removed 6 bases at V and 7 bases at J, leaving 8 bases unmatched. This CDR3 spans 13 amino acids. Germline CDR1 and CDR2: MGHDK and SYGVNS. DNA of the CDR3: TGTGCCAGCAGACGGGACCAGGGGGGTGGCTACACCTTC. Its protein is CASRRDQGGGYTF.

The chain recombines TRBV6-5 with TRBJ1-2; tentative D call: TRBD1 (6 bases). V lost 2 bases to trimming and J lost 4 bases, with 8 bases between them. CDR1 is MNHEY, CDR2 SVGAGI, per germline. There are 13 residues in the CDR3. CDR3: CASSYGGVYGYTF. Written as DNA, the CDR3 is TGTGCCAGCAGTTACGGGGGCGTCTATGGCTACACCTTC.

The chain links TRBV6-5 to TRBJ2-7, with D unresolved. Germline-derived CDR1 and CDR2 are MNHEY and SVGAGI. The length of the CDR3 is 15 residues. Trimming took 5 bases from V and 3 from J, leaving 17 bases between them. CDR3 bases: TGTGCCAGCAGTCACACCTCGGAGAGAAGCTACGAGCAGTACTTC. Translating gives CASSHTSERSYEQYF.

The chain uses TRBV5-4 and TRBJ2-5; unclear D gene. This CDR3 spans 14 amino acids. Germline lookup yields CDR1 SGHNT and CDR2 YYREEE (reference sequence). With 2 bases removed from V and 1 base from J, the gap between germline ends came to 9 bases. The DNA of the CDR3 is TGTGCCAGCAGCTTAAGGGCGATCCAAGAGACCCAGTACTTC. Protein product: CASSLRAIQETQYF.

The V gene is TRBV11-2, the J gene TRBJ2-4, with 7 nucleotides matching TRBD1. CDR1 SGHAT and CDR2 FQNNGV come from the germline V gene. V gave up 5 bases and J gave up 6 bases; unmatched junction bases: 13. The CDR3 sequence is 16 residues long. The chain's CDR3 is CASSRERGQSGNIQYF. The CDR3 region has the DNA TGTGCCAGCAGCCGGGAAAGGGGGCAATCGGGAAACATTCAGTACTTC.

The chain joins TRBV28 to TRBJ2-7; D is unclear. CDR3 size: 15 residues. V shed 5 bases and J shed 2 bases, with 16 bases lying between them. Per the germline V gene, CDR1 is MDHEN and CDR2 is SYDVKM. The CDR3 sequence: CASSPSGGRAYEQYF. CDR3 DNA sequence: TGTGCCAGCAGTCCCTCTGGCGGAAGGGCCTACGAGCAGTACTTC.

V gene TRBV13 combines with J gene TRBJ2-1; 7 bases map to TRBD2. The CDR3 loop spans 15 amino acids. The V segment lost 5 bases and the J segment 5 bases; nucleotides outside the gene matches: 9. Germline-derived CDR1 and CDR2 are PRHDT and FYEKMQ (reference sequence). CDR3 amino acids: CASSHRWAGDNEQFF. The CDR3 coding sequence is TGTGCCAGCAGCCACCGTTGGGCGGGGGACAATGAGCAGTTCTTC.